The 12 T cell receptor beta chains below were found in one sample sequenced in a study of blood T cell repertoires in COVID-19. Libraries were prepared by immunoSEQ multiplex PCR; TCRdb keeps only in-frame clonotypes and omits some of them. The sample has approximately 54,000 clones; more than 90% are singletons. Sequenced: peripheral blood. Every receptor here comes from a man aged 45-65 years with acute or convalescent COVID-19.

J is TRBJ2-2 and V is TRBV5-5; 9 nucleotides line up with TRBD1. With V trimmed by 4 bases and J by 7 bases, 5 bases remained unmatched. Per the germline V gene, CDR1 is SGHKS and CDR2 is YYEKEE (reference sequence). This CDR3 comprises 14 residues. CDR3 sequence reads: CASSAGQGNGELFF. The CDR3 bases are TGTGCCAGCAGCGCCGGACAGGGGAACGGGGAGCTGTTTTTT.

J is TRBJ2-7 and V is TRBV7-9; 10 bases fit TRBD1. The CDR3 loop spans 14 amino acids. CDR1 and CDR2 from the germline V gene are SEHNR and FQNEAQ (reference sequence). J gave up 3 bases and V 5 bases, and 4 bases lay outside the gene matches. This CDR3 is CASSTGTGVYEQYF. The CDR3 DNA sequence: TGTGCCAGCAGCACCGGGACAGGGGTCTACGAGCAGTACTTC.

The gene calls are TRBV2 and TRBJ1-1, with 9 bases matching TRBD1. J was trimmed by 5 bases and V by 4 bases; bases with no gene match: 8. In germline, CDR1 is SNHLY, CDR2 FYNNEI. The CDR3 sequence is 15 residues long. CDR3 in DNA: TGTGCCAGCAGTGCGAGACAGGGGGTTGGGACTGAAGCTTTCTTT. As protein: CASSARQGVGTEAFF.

This chain connects TRBV5-4 to TRBJ2-5; tentatively, D is TRBD2 (6 bases). Trimming shortened V by 2 bases and J by 4 bases, and 12 bases separated the two germline ends. Germline lookup yields CDR1 SGHNT and CDR2 YYREEE (reference sequence). CDR3 size: 14 residues. CDR3 region: CASSFRLEGETQYF. CDR3 bases: TGTGCCAGCAGCTTCCGCTTGGAGGGAGAGACCCAGTACTTC. Full variable domain (missing parts from reference TRBV5-4 and TRBJ2-5): ETGVTQSPTHLIKTRGQQVTLRCSSQSGHNTVSWYQQALGQGPQFIFQYYREEENGRGNFPPRFSGLQFPNYSSELNVNALELDDSALYLCASSFRLEGETQYFGPGTRLLVL.

This chain links TRBV5-4 with TRBJ1-3; no reliable D call. The CDR3 contains 12 residues. Germline CDR1 is SGHNT and CDR2 is YYREEE (reference sequence). Deletions cut 0 bases from V and 7 bases from J, with 5 bases between. The CDR3 reads CASSLDRNTIYF. The CDR3 region has the DNA TGTGCCAGCAGCTTGGACCGGAACACCATATATTTT. Full variable domain (remainder filled in from reference TRBV5-4 and TRBJ1-3): ETGVTQSPTHLIKTRGQQVTLRCSSQSGHNTVSWYQQALGQGPQFIFQYYREEENGRGNFPPRFSGLQFPNYSSELNVNALELDDSALYLCASSLDRNTIYFGEGSWLTVV.

V gene TRBV13 combines with J gene TRBJ2-7, with a tentative D call TRBD2 (5 bases). The CDR3 is 16 amino acids. V was pared by 0 bases and J by 4 bases, with 16 bases between. Germline CDR1 is PRHDT and CDR2 is FYEKMQ (reference sequence). CDR3 region: CASSLGRSARGYEQYF. In nucleotides, the CDR3 is TGTGCCAGCAGCTTAGGCCGTTCTGCCCGGGGTTACGAGCAGTACTTC.

This rearrangement joins TRBV2 to TRBJ2-1; D is unclear. Trimming took off 7 bases at V and 0 bases at J, with 7 bases between the two ends. Germline V gene sequence: CDR1 SNHLY, CDR2 FYNNEI. The CDR3 has 13 residues. The CDR3 region is CASKPPSYNEQFF. Here the CDR3 DNA reads TGTGCCAGCAAGCCCCCCTCCTACAATGAGCAGTTCTTC. Together with reference TRBV2 and TRBJ2-1, the CDR3 gives the full variable domain: EPEVTQTPSHQVTQMGQEVILRCVPISNHLYFYWYRQILGQKVEFLVSFYNNEISEKSEIFDDQFSVERPDGSNFTLKIRSTKLEDSAMYFCASKPPSYNEQFFGPGTRLTVL.

V is TRBV20-1 and J is TRBJ1-2, with 9 bases fitting TRBD1. CDR1 and CDR2 from the germline V gene are DFQATT and SNEGSKA (reference sequence). This CDR3 region has 14 residues. V trimming: 3 bases; J trimming: 7 bases; junction bases outside the gene matches: 9. CDR3 sequence reads: CSASSGTGSGGYTF. CDR3 nucleotide sequence: TGCAGTGCTAGTAGCGGGACAGGGAGTGGTGGCTACACCTTC.

V gene TRBV30 combines with J gene TRBJ2-1; TRBD2 is a possible D gene (5 bases). The CDR3 length is 14 residues. V was clipped by 4 bases and J by 4 bases, with 14 bases between them. Germline lookup yields CDR1 GTSNPN and CDR2 SVGIG (reference sequence). The CDR3 protein is CAWNPSGIYNEQFF. The CDR3 DNA reads TGTGCCTGGAACCCTTCCGGGATATACAATGAGCAGTTCTTC.

This clone was seen a handful of times. The V gene is TRBV19, the J gene TRBJ1-5; TRBD1 matches at 12 bases. Losses at the gene ends were 5 bases for V and 1 base for J; bases not matched to a gene: 12. From germline, CDR1 is LNHDA and CDR2 SQIVND (reference sequence). The CDR3 is 19 amino acids. The CDR3 sequence: CASSLSRDRGPRSNQPQHF. The CDR3 coding sequence is TGTGCCAGTAGTCTCAGCCGGGACAGGGGGCCGAGGAGCAATCAGCCCCAGCATTTT.

The chain carries TRBV6-5 and TRBJ2-2; no definite D call. V lost 5 bases and J 3 bases, leaving 4 bases between the germline ends. CDR3 size: 12 residues. Germline V lookup: CDR1 MNHEY, CDR2 SVGAGI. The CDR3 DNA follows: TGTGCCAGCAGTCGGGACACCGGGGAGCTGTTTTTT. Protein product: CASSRDTGELFF.

This clone has a handful of counts. This chain connects TRBV5-1 to TRBJ2-1; 10 positions agree with TRBD2. Per germline, CDR1 SGHRS and CDR2 YFSETQ. There are 17 residues in the CDR3. V shed 4 bases and J 11 bases; nucleotides not matched to a gene: 18. CDR3 sequence: CASSPMTGTSVPEKQFF. The CDR3 DNA is TGCGCCAGCAGCCCGATGACCGGGACTAGCGTCCCCGAGAAGCAGTTCTTC.